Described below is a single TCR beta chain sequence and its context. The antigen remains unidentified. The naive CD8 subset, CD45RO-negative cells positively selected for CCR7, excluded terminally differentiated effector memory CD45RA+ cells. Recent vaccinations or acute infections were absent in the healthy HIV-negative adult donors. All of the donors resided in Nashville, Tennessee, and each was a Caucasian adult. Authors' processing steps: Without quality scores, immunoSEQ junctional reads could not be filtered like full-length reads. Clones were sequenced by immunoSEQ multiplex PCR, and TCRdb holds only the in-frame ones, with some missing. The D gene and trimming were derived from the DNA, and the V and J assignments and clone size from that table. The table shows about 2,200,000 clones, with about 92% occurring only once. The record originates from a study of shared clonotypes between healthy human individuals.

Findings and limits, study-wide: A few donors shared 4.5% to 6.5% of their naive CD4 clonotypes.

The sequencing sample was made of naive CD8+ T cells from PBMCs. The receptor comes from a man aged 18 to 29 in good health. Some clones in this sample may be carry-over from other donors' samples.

The CDR3 bases are TGTGCCATCAGTGACAGGGAAGGAGCCTACGAGCAGTACTTC. This translates into CAISDREGAYEQYF. The rearrangement uses TRBV10-3 and TRBJ2-7; D perhaps matches TRBD1 (5 bases). The CDR3 consists of 14 residues. Germline V gene sequence: CDR1 ENHRY, CDR2 SYGVKD. The V and J ends lost 3 bases and 2 bases respectively, with 11 bases between them.